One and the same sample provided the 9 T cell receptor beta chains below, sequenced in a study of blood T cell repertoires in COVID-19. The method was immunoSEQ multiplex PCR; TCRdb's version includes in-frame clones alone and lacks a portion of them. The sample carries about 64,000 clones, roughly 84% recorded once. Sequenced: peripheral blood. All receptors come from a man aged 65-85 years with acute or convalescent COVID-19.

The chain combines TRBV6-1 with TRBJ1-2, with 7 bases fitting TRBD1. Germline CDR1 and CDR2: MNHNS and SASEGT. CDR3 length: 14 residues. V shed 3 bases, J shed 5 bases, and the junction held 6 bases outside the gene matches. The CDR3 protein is CASSDPGQLYGYTF. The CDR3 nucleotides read TGTGCCAGCAGTGACCCGGGACAGCTTTATGGCTACACCTTC.

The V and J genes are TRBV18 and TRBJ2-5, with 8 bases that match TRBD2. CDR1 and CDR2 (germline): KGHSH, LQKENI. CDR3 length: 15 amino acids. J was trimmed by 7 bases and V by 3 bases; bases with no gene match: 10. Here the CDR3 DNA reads TGTGCCAGCTCACCTGCGACGGGGGGGCCGGGGACCCAGTACTTC. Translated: CASSPATGGPGTQYF.

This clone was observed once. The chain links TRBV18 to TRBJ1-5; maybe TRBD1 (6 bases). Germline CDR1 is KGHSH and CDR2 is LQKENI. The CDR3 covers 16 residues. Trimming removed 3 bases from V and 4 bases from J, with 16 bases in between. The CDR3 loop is CASSPGVGRGNQPQHF. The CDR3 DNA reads TGTGCCAGCTCACCGGGTGTGGGCAGGGGTAATCAGCCCCAGCATTTT.

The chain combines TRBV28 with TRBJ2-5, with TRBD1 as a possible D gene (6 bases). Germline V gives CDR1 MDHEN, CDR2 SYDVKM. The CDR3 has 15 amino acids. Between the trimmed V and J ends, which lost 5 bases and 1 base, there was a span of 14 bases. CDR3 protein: CASSESGVGQETQYF. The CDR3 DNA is TGTGCCAGCAGTGAGTCAGGGGTCGGCCAAGAGACCCAGTACTTC.

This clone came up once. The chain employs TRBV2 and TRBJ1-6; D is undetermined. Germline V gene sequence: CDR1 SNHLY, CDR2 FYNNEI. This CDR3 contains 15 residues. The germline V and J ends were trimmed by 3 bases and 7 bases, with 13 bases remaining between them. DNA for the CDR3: TGTGCCAGCAGTGATGAGGGCAAACCAAATTCACCCCTCCACTTT. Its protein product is CASSDEGKPNSPLHF.

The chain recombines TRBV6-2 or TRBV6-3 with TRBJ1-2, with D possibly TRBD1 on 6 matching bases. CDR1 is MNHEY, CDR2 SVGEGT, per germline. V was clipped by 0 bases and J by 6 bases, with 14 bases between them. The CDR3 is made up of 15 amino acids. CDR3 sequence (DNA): TGTGCCAGCAGTTACTCGATGGGGGGGCTGAATGGCTACACCTTC. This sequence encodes CASSYSMGGLNGYTF.

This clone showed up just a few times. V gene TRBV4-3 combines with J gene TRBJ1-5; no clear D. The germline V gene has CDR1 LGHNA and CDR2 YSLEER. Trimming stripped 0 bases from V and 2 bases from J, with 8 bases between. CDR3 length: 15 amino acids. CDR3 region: CASSQDFTGNQPQHF. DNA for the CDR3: TGCGCCAGCAGCCAAGATTTTACAGGCAATCAGCCCCAGCATTTT.

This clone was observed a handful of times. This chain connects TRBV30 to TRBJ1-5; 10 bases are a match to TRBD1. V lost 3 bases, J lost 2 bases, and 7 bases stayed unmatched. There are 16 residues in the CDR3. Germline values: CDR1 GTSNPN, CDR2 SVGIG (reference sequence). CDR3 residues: CAWRRQGADGNQPQHF. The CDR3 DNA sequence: TGTGCCTGGAGGAGACAGGGGGCGGACGGCAATCAGCCCCAGCATTTT.

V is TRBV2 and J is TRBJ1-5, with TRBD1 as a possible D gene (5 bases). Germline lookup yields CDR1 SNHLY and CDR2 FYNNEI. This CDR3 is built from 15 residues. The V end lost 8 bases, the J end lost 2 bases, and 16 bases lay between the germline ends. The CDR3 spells CASAGRGFGNQPQHF. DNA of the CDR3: TGTGCCAGCGCGGGGCGTGGGTTCGGCAATCAGCCCCAGCATTTT.